Following are 30 T cell receptor beta chains from one sample sequenced in a study of monozygotic twins with inflammatory bowel disease (dated by TCRdb to about 2019). Receptor libraries were prepared by 5' RACE. The sample was run on an Illumina HiSeq 2500. TCRdb reprocessed the public reads and reports one entry per CDR3 protein sequence, without DNA. The sample's records list 330,000 or so distinct CDR3 sequences. In total, the top ten clones hold around 2% of the sample. The sample comprised blood. These receptors were taken from a human donor with ulcerative colitis or Crohn's disease, or a healthy co-twin of an affected twin (not recorded which).

The gene calls are TRBV28 and TRBJ2-7. CDR3 length equals 11 residues. Looked up from germline, CDR1 is MDHEN and CDR2 is SYDVKM. The CDR3 is CASSMGWEQYF. Complete variable domain (other parts from reference TRBV28 and TRBJ2-7): DVKVTQSSRYLVKRTGEKVFLECVQDMDHENMFWYRQDPGLGLRLIYFSYDVKMKEKGDIPEGYSVSREKKERFSLILESASTNQTSMYLCASSMGWEQYFGPGTRLTVT.

This sequence joins TRBV29-1 and TRBJ2-3. This CDR3 region has 11 residues. The V gene's germline CDR1 is SQVTM and CDR2 ANQGSEA. The CDR3 sequence is CSVGGRDTQYF.

The genes are TRBV25-1 and TRBJ1-6; with no DNA, the TCRdb D assignment of TRBD1 cannot be verified. This CDR3 comprises 15 residues. Germline CDR1 reads MGHDK; CDR2 reads SYGVNS. CDR3 region: CASSEGTEGSSPLHF.

The chain joins TRBV12-3 or TRBV12-4 to TRBJ1-4; the TCRdb call, TRBD1, lacks DNA for checking. The CDR3 has 12 residues. The CDR3 loop is CASSLAYRGLFF.

V and J are TRBV6-5 and TRBJ2-3; with no DNA, the TCRdb D assignment of TRBD1 cannot be verified. Germline V lookup: CDR1 MNHEY, CDR2 SVGAGI. The CDR3 consists of 18 residues. The chain's CDR3 is CASSYLHTTMDRQDTQYF.

V and J are TRBV5-1 and TRBJ2-3; TCRdb gives TRBD2 as the D gene, but with no DNA this cannot be confirmed. The germline CDR1 and CDR2 sequences are SGHRS and YFSETQ. The CDR3 loop spans 14 amino acids. CDR3 residues: CASSMSGLTDTQYF.

V is TRBV7-8 and J is TRBJ1-1; absent DNA, TCRdb's TRBD1 call cannot be checked. The V gene's germline CDR1 is SGHVS and CDR2 FQNEAQ. This CDR3 is built from 14 residues. CDR3 amino acids: CASSPGQGYTEAFF.

The V and J genes are TRBV20-1 and TRBJ1-6; TCRdb calls TRBD1, which cannot be checked without DNA. Germline CDR1 and CDR2: DFQATT and SNEGSKA (reference sequence). The CDR3 has 17 amino acids. CDR3: CSARDGGGGSYNSPLHF.

The chain has TRBV28 and TRBJ1-4; TCRdb's D gene call, TRBD1, goes unchecked for lack of DNA. Germline CDR1 MDHEN, CDR2 SYDVKM. There are 11 residues in the CDR3. CDR3 loop: CASWTGDKLFF.

This rearrangement joins TRBV7-2 to TRBJ2-1. The CDR3 covers 12 residues. Germline V gives CDR1 SGHTA, CDR2 FQGNSA. The CDR3 spells CASSRSRNEQFF.

This chain links TRBV14 with TRBJ2-1; TCRdb picks TRBD1, but there is no DNA to check that call. CDR1 and CDR2 (germline): SGHDN, FVKESK. The CDR3 sequence is 21 residues long. The CDR3 region is CASSHLGTGTGSPFGYNEQFF.

The chain carries TRBV10-2 and TRBJ2-7; TCRdb gives TRBD1 as the D gene, but with no DNA this cannot be confirmed. Germline lookup yields CDR1 WSHSY and CDR2 SAAADI. The CDR3 length is 15 residues. CDR3 sequence reads: CASGPLRTGGNEQYF.

This chain joins TRBV12-3 or TRBV12-4 and TRBJ1-4; TCRdb's assignment of TRBD1 cannot be checked, as there is no DNA. The CDR3 loop spans 16 amino acids. CDR3 residues: CASSLDRGPTNEKLFF.

The chain combines TRBV4-1 with TRBJ2-1; TCRdb calls TRBD2, which cannot be checked without DNA. The CDR3 is made up of 15 amino acids. Germline lookup yields CDR1 MGHRA and CDR2 YSYEKL. The CDR3 sequence: CASSRPPGGTYEQFF.

This sequence joins TRBV5-4 and TRBJ2-3; TCRdb's assignment of TRBD2 cannot be checked, as there is no DNA. The CDR3 runs to 15 residues. Germline loops: CDR1 SGHNT, CDR2 YYREEE (reference sequence). This CDR3 reads CASSRTSGSSDTQYF.

The V call is TRBV4-1, the J call TRBJ2-7; TCRdb calls TRBD2, which cannot be checked without DNA. This CDR3 comprises 15 residues. Germline V gene sequence: CDR1 MGHRA, CDR2 YSYEKL. CDR3 residues: CASSHTSGGPYEQYF.

The CDR3 sequence is CSVASRAEAFF. This chain links TRBV29-1 with TRBJ1-1. Germline V gives CDR1 SQVTM, CDR2 ANQGSEA. The CDR3 covers 11 residues.

This chain connects TRBV10-1 to TRBJ2-1; no DNA is available, so the TRBD2 call from TCRdb remains unchecked. The length of the CDR3 is 17 residues. Germline values: CDR1 WNHNN, CDR2 SYGVQD (reference sequence). This chain's CDR3 is CASSESTPSGTYNEQFF.

V and J are TRBV20-1 and TRBJ2-7; the D call from TCRdb, TRBD2, cannot be confirmed without DNA. This CDR3 has 13 residues. The V gene's germline CDR1 is DFQATT and CDR2 SNEGSKA (reference sequence). Here the CDR3 reads CSASRLAVDEQYF.

The chain links TRBV3-1 to TRBJ2-7; the D call of TRBD2 rests on TCRdb alone, since no DNA is present to check it. Germline V gene lookup returns CDR1 LGHDT and CDR2 YNNKEL (reference sequence). The CDR3 consists of 15 residues. CDR3 loop: CASSQEEGGVYEQYF.

This chain links TRBV30 with TRBJ1-6; TCRdb outputs TRBD1, but without DNA this stays unchecked. This CDR3 is 14 amino acids long. Germline V gene lookup returns CDR1 GTSNPN and CDR2 SVGIG (reference sequence). The CDR3 sequence: CAWSVAGANSPLHF.

This chain uses TRBV5-4 with TRBJ2-7; TCRdb outputs TRBD2, but without DNA this stays unchecked. Germline loops: CDR1 SGHNT, CDR2 YYREEE (reference sequence). The length of the CDR3 is 15 residues. This chain's CDR3 is CASSLTSGGAYEQYF.

The chain links TRBV5-1 to TRBJ2-3. The CDR3 is 13 residues long. Germline V gene sequence: CDR1 SGHRS, CDR2 YFSETQ. This CDR3 reads CASSRSEKDTQYF.

J is TRBJ2-1 and V is TRBV5-1; absent DNA, TCRdb's TRBD2 call cannot be checked. This CDR3 spans 17 amino acids. CDR1 and CDR2 (germline): SGHRS, YFSETQ. The CDR3 loop reads CASSSGTSRMSYNEQFF.

The chain joins TRBV7-9 to TRBJ1-2; the D call from TCRdb, TRBD1, cannot be confirmed without DNA. This CDR3 region has 15 residues. Looked up from germline, CDR1 is SEHNR and CDR2 is FQNEAQ (reference sequence). Here the CDR3 reads CASSLDRGYDYGYTF.

This sequence joins TRBV7-9 and TRBJ2-7; as DNA is missing, the TRBD1 call by TCRdb cannot be tested. The germline V gene encodes CDR1 SEHNR and CDR2 FQNEAQ (reference sequence). The CDR3 is made up of 15 amino acids. CDR3 amino acids: CASSHRQAPSYEQYF.

This sequence joins TRBV20-1 and TRBJ2-1; no DNA is available, so the TRBD2 call from TCRdb remains unchecked. Germline V lookup: CDR1 DFQATT, CDR2 SNEGSKA (reference sequence). This CDR3 is 16 amino acids long. This CDR3 is CSARDMLAGGYNEQFF.

The rearrangement links TRBV9 to TRBJ2-5; TCRdb names TRBD2, which stays unverified in the absence of DNA. Germline V gene data show CDR1 as SGDLS and CDR2 as YYNGEE. The CDR3 consists of 14 residues. CDR3: CASRKAGNQETQYF.

This chain links TRBV20-1 with TRBJ2-3. Germline CDR1 DFQATT, CDR2 SNEGSKA (reference sequence). The CDR3 is 13 residues long. CDR3: CSAKKGFTDTQYF.

The chain combines TRBV30 with TRBJ2-1; with no DNA, the TCRdb D assignment of TRBD2 cannot be verified. The germline CDR1 and CDR2 sequences are GTSNPN and SVGIG (reference sequence). This CDR3 region has 14 residues. This chain's CDR3 is CAWQPGLAYNEQFF.